This T cell receptor beta chain emerged from a study of blood T cell repertoires in COVID-19. Original analysis: Amplification of reference gene primers was used by the study to estimate nucleated cell counts. Profiling relied on immunoSEQ multiplex PCR, and the TCRdb table lists in-frame clones only, not all of them. D and trimming were read from the DNA, whereas the V and J calls and clone size are those reported in that table. The sample carries about 160,000 clones, 82% recorded once. The CDR3 is made up of 19 amino acids. CDR1 and CDR2 (germline): SGHDN, FVKESK. The J segment lost 1 base and the V segment lost 3 bases, leaving 11 bases of the junction unmatched.

This sequence originates from a human donor with acute or convalescent COVID-19. The donor label of this sample is uncertain. The chain links TRBV14 to TRBJ2-4; 11 bases align to TRBD2. Sequencing was carried out using peripheral blood. CDR3: CASSHAASGGSRAKNIQYF. In DNA form, the CDR3 reads TGTGCCAGCAGCCACGCCGCTAGCGGGGGGAGTAGGGCCAAAAACATTCAGTACTTC.